This T cell receptor (beta chain) originates from a study of human T cells and chemical hapten exposure. Study information: While the approximately 22-week study was under way, patients received diphenylcyclopropenone on the scalp every week.

Ten or more counts support this clonotype. Antigen: not known. As to time point: patch test 1, 2 weeks after DPC sensitization. The treatment is: therapeutic diphenylcyclopropenone sensitization with weekly scalp DPC. V shed 6 bases and J 1 base; nucleotides not matched to a gene: 17. This CDR3 spans 18 amino acids. CDR1 and CDR2 from the germline V gene are KGHSH and LQKENI. Each CDR3 protein is one row after TCRdb ran MiXCR on the RACE reads. Of some 77,000 distinct CDR3 sequences listed, around a tenth were seen once; the top ten hold under 1.5%. Points from the study as a whole: There was no change with DPC sensitization in TCRs above 1 in 1000 frequency.

The TCR was taken from a woman in her forties or fifties with alopecia areata. Some clones in this sample may be carry-over from other donors' samples. The specimen was whole blood, collected in connection with sensitization to the hapten diphenylcyclopropenone (DPC). The chain couples TRBV18 to TRBJ1-1; 7 bases agree with TRBD1. CDR3 bases: TGTGCCAGCTCCGACCTCCCTACAGGGGTCTCCTCGAACACTGAAGCTTTCTTT. This gives the protein CASSDLPTGVSSNTEAFF.